This T cell receptor (beta chain) was recovered during a study of blood T cell repertoires in COVID-19. Overall study: Acute-phase and convalescent COVID-19 samples originated in the United States, Italy and Spain. Sources were T cells, B-cell-depleted T cells, or PBMCs; the material itself was cDNA or gDNA.

This CDR3 has 15 amino acids. V dropped 4 bases and J dropped 7 bases, with 20 bases sitting between them. The germline V gene encodes CDR1 SEHNR and CDR2 FQNEAQ (reference sequence). In the original processing: Amplified reference gene primers provided the basis for estimating nucleated cell counts. This table comes from immunoSEQ multiplex PCR, and its TCRdb copy is limited to in-frame clones, with some not included. V, J and clone size derive from that table, while D and trimming were established from the DNA sequence. The sample has over 95,000 clones, roughly 84% seen once; the top ten hold about 3.6%.

The TCR sequence derives from a man aged 40-50 years with acute or convalescent COVID-19. The sequencing sample was made of peripheral blood. The V call is TRBV7-9, the J call TRBJ2-7, with D possibly TRBD1 on 6 matching bases. The CDR3 protein is CASSSLLAGAREQYF. The CDR3 bases are TGTGCCAGCAGCTCCCTTCTGGCAGGGGCGAGGGAGCAGTACTTC.